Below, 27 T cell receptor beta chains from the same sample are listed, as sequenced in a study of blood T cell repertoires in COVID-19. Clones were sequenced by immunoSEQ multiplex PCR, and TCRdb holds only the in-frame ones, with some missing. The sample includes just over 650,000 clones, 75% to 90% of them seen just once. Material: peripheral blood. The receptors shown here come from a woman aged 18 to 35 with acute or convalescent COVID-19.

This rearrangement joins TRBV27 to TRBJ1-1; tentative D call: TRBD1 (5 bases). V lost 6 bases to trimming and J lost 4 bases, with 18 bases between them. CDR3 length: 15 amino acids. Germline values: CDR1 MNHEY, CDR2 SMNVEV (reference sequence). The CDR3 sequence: CASSYVGGAITEAFF. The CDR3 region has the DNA TGTGCCAGCAGCTACGTAGGCGGGGCGATCACTGAAGCTTTCTTT.

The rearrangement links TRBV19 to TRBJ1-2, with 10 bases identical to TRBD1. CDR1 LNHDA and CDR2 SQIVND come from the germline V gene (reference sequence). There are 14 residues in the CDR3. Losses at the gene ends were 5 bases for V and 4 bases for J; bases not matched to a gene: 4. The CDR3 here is CASSWGQGTYGYTF. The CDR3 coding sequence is TGTGCCAGTAGTTGGGGACAGGGGACCTATGGCTACACCTTC.

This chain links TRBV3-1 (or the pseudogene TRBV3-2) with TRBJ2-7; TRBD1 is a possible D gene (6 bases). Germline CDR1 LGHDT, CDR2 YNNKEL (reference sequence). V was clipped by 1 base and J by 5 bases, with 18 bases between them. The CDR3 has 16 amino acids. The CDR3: CASSQGNTGMYDEQYF. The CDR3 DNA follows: TGTGCCAGCAGCCAAGGGAATACAGGGATGTACGACGAGCAGTACTTC.

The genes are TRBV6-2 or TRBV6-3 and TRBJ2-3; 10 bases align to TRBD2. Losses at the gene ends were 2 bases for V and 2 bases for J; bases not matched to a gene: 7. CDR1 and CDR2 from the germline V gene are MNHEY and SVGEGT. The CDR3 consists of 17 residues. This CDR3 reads CASSYHLSGGTTDTQYF. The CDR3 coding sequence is TGTGCCAGCAGTTACCACCTTAGCGGGGGGACCACAGATACGCAGTATTTT.

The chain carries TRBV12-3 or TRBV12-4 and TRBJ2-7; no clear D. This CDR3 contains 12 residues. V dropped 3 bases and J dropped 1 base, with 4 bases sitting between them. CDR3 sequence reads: CASSFQSYEQYF. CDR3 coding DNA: TGTGCCAGCAGTTTCCAGTCCTACGAGCAGTACTTC.

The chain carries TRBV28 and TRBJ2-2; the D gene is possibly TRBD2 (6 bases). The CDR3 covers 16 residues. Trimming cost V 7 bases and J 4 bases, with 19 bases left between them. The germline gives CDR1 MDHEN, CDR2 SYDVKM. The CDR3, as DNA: TGTGCCAGCAACCCCCTGGGCGGGGAGGTCACCGGGGAGCTGTTTTTT. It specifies CASNPLGGEVTGELFF.

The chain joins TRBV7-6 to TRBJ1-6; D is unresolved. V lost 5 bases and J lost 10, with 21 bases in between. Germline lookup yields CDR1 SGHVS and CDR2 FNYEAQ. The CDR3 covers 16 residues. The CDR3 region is CASSPSWARPRSPLHF. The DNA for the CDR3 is TGTGCCAGCAGCCCTAGCTGGGCGAGACCACGATCACCCCTCCACTTT.

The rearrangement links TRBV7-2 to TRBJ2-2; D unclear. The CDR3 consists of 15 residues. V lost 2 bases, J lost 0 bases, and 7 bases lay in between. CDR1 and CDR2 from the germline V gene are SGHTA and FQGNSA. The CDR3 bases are TGTGCCAGCAGCTTAACCACAACGAACACCGGGGAGCTGTTTTTT. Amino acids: CASSLTTTNTGELFF.

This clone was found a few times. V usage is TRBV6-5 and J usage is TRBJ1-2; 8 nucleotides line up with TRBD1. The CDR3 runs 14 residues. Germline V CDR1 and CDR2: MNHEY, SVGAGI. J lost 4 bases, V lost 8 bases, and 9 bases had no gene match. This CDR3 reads CASGMDRAGYGYTF. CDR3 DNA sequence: TGTGCCAGCGGAATGGACAGGGCTGGCTATGGCTACACCTTC.

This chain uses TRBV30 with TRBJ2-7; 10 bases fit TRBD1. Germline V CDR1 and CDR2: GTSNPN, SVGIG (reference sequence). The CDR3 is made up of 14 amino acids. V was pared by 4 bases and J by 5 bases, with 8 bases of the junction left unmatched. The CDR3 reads CAWTPGQGWHEQYF. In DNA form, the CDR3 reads TGTGCCTGGACCCCGGGACAGGGGTGGCACGAGCAGTACTTC. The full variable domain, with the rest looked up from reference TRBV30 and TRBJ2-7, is SQTIHQWPATLVQPVGSPLSLECTVEGTSNPNLYWYRQAAGRGLQLLFYSVGIGQISSEVPQNLSASRPQDRQFILSSKKLLLSDSGFYLCAWTPGQGWHEQYFGPGTRLTVT.

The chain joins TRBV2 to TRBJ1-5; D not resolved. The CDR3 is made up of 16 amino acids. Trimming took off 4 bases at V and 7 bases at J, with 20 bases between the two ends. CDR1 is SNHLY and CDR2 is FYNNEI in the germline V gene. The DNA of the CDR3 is TGTGCCAGCAGTGCCCCACCTTGGGAGGGAAGGCAGCCCCAGCATTTT. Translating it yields CASSAPPWEGRQPQHF.

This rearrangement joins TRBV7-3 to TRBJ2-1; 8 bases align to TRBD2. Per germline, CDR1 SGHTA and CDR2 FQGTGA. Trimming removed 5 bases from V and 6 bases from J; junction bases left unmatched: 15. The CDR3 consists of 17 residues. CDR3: CASSPRWRGDRGNEQFF. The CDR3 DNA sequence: TGTGCCAGCAGCCCCCGGTGGCGGGGGGACCGGGGCAATGAGCAGTTCTTC.

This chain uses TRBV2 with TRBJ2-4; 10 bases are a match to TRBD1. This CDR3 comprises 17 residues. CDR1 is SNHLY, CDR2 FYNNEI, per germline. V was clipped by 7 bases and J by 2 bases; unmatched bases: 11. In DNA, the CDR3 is TGTGCCAGCAATCTACCGGGACAGGGGATTTCCAAAAACATTCAGTACTTC. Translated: CASNLPGQGISKNIQYF.

The CDR3 nucleotides are TGCGCCAGCAGCCTCCGAGCAACAGGGACCTACGAGCAGTACTTC. This translates into CASSLRATGTYEQYF. The V call is TRBV4-3, the J call TRBJ2-7, with D tentatively TRBD1 (6 bases). V lost 4 bases, J lost 2 bases, and 15 bases lay in between. The CDR3 contains 15 residues. CDR1 is LGHNA and CDR2 is YSLEER in the germline V gene.

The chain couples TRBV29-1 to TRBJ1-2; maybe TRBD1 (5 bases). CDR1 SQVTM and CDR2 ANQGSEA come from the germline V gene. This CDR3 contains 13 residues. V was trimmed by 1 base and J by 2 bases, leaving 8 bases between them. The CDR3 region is CSVEGGPNYGYTF. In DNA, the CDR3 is TGCAGCGTTGAAGGGGGCCCAAACTATGGCTACACCTTC. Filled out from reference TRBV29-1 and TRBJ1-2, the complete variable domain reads SAVISQKPSRDICQRGTSLTIQCQVDSQVTMMFWYRQQPGQSLTLIATANQGSEATYESGFVIDKFPISRPNLTFSTLTVSNMSPEDSSIYLCSVEGGPNYGYTFGSGTRLTVV.

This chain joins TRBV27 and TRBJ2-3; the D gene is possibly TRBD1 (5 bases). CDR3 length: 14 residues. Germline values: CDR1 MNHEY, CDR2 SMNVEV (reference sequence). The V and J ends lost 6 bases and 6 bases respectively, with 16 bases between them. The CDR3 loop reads CASSLKQPGDTQYF. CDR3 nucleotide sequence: TGTGCCAGCAGCTTAAAGCAACCAGGGGATACGCAGTATTTT.

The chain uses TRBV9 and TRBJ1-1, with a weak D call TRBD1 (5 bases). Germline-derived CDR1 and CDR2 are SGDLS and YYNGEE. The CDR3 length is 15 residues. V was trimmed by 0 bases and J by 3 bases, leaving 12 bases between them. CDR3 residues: CASSVGREWYTEAFF. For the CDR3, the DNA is TGTGCCAGCAGCGTAGGCAGGGAATGGTACACTGAAGCTTTCTTT.

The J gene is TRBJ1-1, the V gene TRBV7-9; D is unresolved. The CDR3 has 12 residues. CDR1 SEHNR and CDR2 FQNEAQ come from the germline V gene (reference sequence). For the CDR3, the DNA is TGTGCTATCCTCCGTTTGAACACTGAAGCTTTCTTT. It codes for CAILRLNTEAFF.

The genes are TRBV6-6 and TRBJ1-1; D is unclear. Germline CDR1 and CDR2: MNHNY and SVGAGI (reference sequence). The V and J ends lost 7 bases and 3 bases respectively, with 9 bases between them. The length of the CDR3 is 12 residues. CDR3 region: CASTPPDTEAFF. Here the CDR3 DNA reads TGTGCCAGCACTCCCCCGGACACTGAAGCTTTCTTT.

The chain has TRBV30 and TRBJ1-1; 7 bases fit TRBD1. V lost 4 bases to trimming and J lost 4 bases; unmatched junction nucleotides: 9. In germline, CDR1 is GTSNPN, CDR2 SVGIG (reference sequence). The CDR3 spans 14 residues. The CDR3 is CAWNKGTGATEAFF. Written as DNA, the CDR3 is TGTGCCTGGAATAAAGGAACAGGGGCCACTGAAGCTTTCTTT.

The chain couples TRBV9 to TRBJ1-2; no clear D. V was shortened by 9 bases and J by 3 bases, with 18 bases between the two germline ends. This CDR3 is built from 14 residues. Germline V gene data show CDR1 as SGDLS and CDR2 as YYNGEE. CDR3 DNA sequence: TGTGCCACCCCTACGAGAGAGGGAGACTATGGCTACACCTTC. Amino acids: CATPTREGDYGYTF.

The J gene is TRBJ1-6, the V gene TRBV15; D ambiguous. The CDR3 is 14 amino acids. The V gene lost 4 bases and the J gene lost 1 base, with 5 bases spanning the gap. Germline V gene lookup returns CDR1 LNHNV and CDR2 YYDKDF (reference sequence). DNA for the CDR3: TGTGCCACCAGCATGAGTTCCTATAATTCACCCCTCCACTTT. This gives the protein CATSMSSYNSPLHF.

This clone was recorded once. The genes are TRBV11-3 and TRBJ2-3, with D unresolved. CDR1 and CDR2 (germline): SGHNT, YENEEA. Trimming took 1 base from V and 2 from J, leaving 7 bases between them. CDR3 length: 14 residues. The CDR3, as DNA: TGTGCCAGCAGCTTAGGACAATCCACAGATACGCAGTATTTT. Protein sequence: CASSLGQSTDTQYF.

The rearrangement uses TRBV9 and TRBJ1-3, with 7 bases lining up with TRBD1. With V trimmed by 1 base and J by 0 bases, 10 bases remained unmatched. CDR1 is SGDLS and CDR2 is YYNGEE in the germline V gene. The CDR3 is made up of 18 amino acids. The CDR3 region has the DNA TGTGCCAGCAGCGTAAGAGGGGGGACAGCCGACTCTGGAAACACCATATATTTT. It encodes CASSVRGGTADSGNTIYF.

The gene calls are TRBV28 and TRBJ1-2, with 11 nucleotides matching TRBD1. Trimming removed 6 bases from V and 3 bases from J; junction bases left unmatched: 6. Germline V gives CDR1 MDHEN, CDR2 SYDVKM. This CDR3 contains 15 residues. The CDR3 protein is CASRGQGEGDYGYTF. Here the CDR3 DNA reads TGTGCCAGCAGGGGACAGGGGGAGGGAGACTATGGCTACACCTTC.

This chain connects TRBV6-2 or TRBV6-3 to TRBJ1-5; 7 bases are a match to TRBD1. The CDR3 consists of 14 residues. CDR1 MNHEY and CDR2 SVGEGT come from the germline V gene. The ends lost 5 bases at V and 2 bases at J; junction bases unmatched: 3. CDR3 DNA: TGTGCCAGCAGTACGGGACAGCGCAATCAGCCCCAGCATTTT. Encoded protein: CASSTGQRNQPQHF.

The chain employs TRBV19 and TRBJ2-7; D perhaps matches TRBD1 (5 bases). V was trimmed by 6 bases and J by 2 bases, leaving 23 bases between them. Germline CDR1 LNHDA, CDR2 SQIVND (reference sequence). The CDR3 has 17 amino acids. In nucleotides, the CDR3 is TGTGCCAGTAGCCTCGCGGCAGGGTTGCCCTTTACCTACGAGCAGTACTTC. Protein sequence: CASSLAAGLPFTYEQYF.